Listed here are 10 T cell receptor beta chains from one sample, sequenced in a study of naive and memory T cell subsets. Findings of the study overall: A few larger clonotypes appeared in naive repertoires, especially CD8, possibly memory cells re-expressing CD45RA.

An equimolar mix of two oligonucleotides served as the beta constant-region primer for TRBC1 and TRBC2. Ligated cDNA was amplified by four rounds of PCR with nested alpha and beta constant-region primers and SP2. Via MiXCR, TCRdb re-called the UMI-ligation and nested PCR reads, giving one row per CDR3 protein. The sample holds about 150,000 distinct CDR3 sequences; about 20% are singletons and the top ten take 0.09% to 0.13%. These receptors have no identified antigens. Material: naive CD4+ T cells from blood. The receptor set was obtained from a human donor in good health.

This clonotype was found a few times. J is TRBJ2-7 and V is TRBV2; possibly TRBD2 for D (6 bases). The V end was cut by 7 bases, the J end by 6 bases, with 13 bases between. In germline, CDR1 is SNHLY, CDR2 FYNNEI. This CDR3 comprises 12 residues. The CDR3 DNA is TGTGCCAGCATCGGTGGCGGGGTCGAGCAGTACTTC. Protein sequence: CASIGGGVEQYF.

This clonotype was seen a handful of times. The CDR3 region has the DNA TGTGCCAGCAGCTTAGTGCCGAGCGGGGGCGTCGGTGAGCAGTTCTTC. Translated, it gives CASSLVPSGGVGEQFF. V and J are TRBV11-2 and TRBJ2-1; 8 nucleotides line up with TRBD2. The CDR3 consists of 16 residues. V lost 1 base to trimming and J lost 9 bases; unmatched junction nucleotides: 11. Germline V CDR1 and CDR2: SGHAT, FQNNGV.

This clonotype was seen repeatedly, ten times or more. The rearrangement links TRBV12-3 or TRBV12-4 to TRBJ2-5; D gene uncertain. V was clipped by 5 bases and J by 3 bases, with 7 bases between them. CDR3 length: 12 residues. Here the CDR3 DNA reads TGTGCCAGCAGTAGAAGGGAAGAGACCCAGTACTTC. It yields the protein CASSRREETQYF.

The chain links TRBV27 to TRBJ1-1; tentative D call: TRBD1 (5 bases). CDR1 MNHEY and CDR2 SMNVEV come from the germline V gene (reference sequence). With 5 bases removed from V and 1 base from J, the gap between germline ends came to 11 bases. The CDR3 runs to 14 residues. CDR3 in amino acids: CASSRQIGNTEAFF. The CDR3 coding sequence is TGTGCCAGCAGTCGACAGATTGGGAACACTGAAGCTTTCTTT.

This clonotype was counted only a few times. The V and J genes are TRBV2 and TRBJ2-7; TRBD2 might be the D (7 bases). The germline CDR1 and CDR2 sequences are SNHLY and FYNNEI. The CDR3 runs to 14 residues. Trimming took 7 bases from V and 0 from J, leaving 13 bases between them. CDR3 nucleotides: TGTGCCAGCAAGGGGGGAGGGTACTCCTACGAGCAGTACTTC. Translating it yields CASKGGGYSYEQYF.

This clonotype showed up just a few times. The genes are TRBV6-5 and TRBJ2-7, with TRBD1 identical over 10 bases. J was trimmed by 5 bases and V by 6 bases; bases with no gene match: 4. Germline V gene data show CDR1 as MNHEY and CDR2 as SVGAGI. The CDR3 runs 13 residues. The CDR3 reads CASSRDRGDEQYF. Written as DNA, the CDR3 is TGTGCCAGCAGCCGGGACAGGGGAGACGAGCAGTACTTC.

The rearrangement links TRBV7-6 to TRBJ1-6; D not certain. The CDR3 spans 14 residues. Trimming removed 4 bases from V and 7 bases from J, with 11 bases in between. Germline V gene lookup returns CDR1 SGHVS and CDR2 FNYEAQ. The CDR3 is CASSYLGKNSPLHF. In DNA, the CDR3 is TGTGCCAGCAGCTACCTAGGGAAAAATTCACCCCTCCACTTT.

This clonotype was observed many times. The chain has TRBV19 and TRBJ1-4; no clear D. Per germline, CDR1 LNHDA and CDR2 SQIVND (reference sequence). The V and J ends lost 3 bases and 0 bases respectively, with 11 bases between them. This CDR3 has 16 amino acids. In nucleotides, the CDR3 is TGTGCCAGTAGTATTGCCGGACCTGCAACTAATGAAAAACTGTTTTTT. Protein product: CASSIAGPATNEKLFF.

The rearrangement links TRBV29-1 to TRBJ1-5; no clear D gene. From germline, CDR1 is SQVTM and CDR2 ANQGSEA. V lost 1 base to trimming and J lost 9 bases, with 13 bases between them. The CDR3 has 13 residues. This chain's CDR3 is CSVEVRVGGPQHF. DNA for the CDR3: TGCAGCGTTGAAGTAAGGGTTGGAGGGCCCCAGCATTTT.

This clonotype turned up a few times. The chain recombines TRBV5-1 with TRBJ2-5; unclear D gene. Per the germline V gene, CDR1 is SGHRS and CDR2 is YFSETQ. This CDR3 spans 13 amino acids. Between the trimmed V and J ends, which lost 2 bases and 5 bases, there was a span of 10 bases. This CDR3 reads CASSFPGGETQYF. CDR3 in DNA: TGCGCCAGCAGCTTCCCGGGCGGCGAGACCCAGTACTTC.